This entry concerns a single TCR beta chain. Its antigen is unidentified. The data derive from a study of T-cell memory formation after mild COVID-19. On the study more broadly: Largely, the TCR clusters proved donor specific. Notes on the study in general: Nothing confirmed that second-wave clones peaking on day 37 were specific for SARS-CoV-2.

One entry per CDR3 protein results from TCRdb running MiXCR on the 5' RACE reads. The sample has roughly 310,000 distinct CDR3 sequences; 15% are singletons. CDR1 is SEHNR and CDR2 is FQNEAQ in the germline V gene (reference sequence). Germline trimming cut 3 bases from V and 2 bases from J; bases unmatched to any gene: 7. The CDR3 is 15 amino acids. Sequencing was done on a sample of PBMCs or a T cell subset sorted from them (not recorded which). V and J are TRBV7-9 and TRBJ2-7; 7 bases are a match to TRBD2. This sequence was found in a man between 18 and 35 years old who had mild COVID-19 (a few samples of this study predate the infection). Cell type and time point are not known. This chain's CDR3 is CASSFTDGGTYEQYF. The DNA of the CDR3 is TGTGCCAGCAGCTTTACTGACGGGGGGACCTACGAGCAGTACTTC.